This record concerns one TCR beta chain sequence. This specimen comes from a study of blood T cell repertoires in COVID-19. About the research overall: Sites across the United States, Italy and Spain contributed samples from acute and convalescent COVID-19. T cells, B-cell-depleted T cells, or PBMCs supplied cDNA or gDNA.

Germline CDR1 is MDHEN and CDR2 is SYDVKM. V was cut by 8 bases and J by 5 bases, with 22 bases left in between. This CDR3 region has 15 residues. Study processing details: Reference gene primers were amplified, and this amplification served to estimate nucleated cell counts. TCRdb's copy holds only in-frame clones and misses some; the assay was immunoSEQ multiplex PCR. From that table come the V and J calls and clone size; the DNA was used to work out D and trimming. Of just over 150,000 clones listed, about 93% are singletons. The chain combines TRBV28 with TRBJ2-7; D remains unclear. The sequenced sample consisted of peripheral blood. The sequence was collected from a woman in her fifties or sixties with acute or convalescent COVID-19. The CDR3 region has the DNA TGTGCCAGCCGATCTCTTTCGGCAGGTCTGGACGAGCAGTACTTC. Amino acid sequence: CASRSLSAGLDEQYF.